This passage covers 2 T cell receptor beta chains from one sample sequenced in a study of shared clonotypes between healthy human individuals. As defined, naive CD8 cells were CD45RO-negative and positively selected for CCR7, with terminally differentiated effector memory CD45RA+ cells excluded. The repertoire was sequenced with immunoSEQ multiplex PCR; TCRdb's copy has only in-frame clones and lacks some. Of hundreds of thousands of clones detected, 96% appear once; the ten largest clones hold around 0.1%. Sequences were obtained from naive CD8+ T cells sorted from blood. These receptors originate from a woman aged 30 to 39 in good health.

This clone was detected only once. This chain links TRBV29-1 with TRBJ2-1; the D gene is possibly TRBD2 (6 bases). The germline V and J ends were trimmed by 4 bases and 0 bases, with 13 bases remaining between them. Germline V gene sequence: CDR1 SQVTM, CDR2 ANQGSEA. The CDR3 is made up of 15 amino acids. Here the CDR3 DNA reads TGCAGCGTTGCTGGGGGGATTAGCTCCTACAATGAGCAGTTCTTC. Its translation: CSVAGGISSYNEQFF.

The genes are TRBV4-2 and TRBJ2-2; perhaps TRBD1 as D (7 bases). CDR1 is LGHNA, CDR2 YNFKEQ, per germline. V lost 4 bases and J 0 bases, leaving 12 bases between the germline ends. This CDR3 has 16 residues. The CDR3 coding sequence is TGTGCCAGCAGCCGCAGGGGGGCCCCGAACACCGGGGAGCTGTTTTTT. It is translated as CASSRRGAPNTGELFF.